Presented here are 10 T cell receptor beta chains from one specimen sequenced in a study of CD8 T cells in ankylosing spondylitis. One entry per CDR3 protein, called by TCRdb with MiXCR from the 5' RACE reads. The top ten clones hold roughly 3.4% of a sample with approximately 130,000 distinct CDR3 sequences, roughly 9% of them seen once. Sequencing was done on a sample of blood, either unsorted or a sorted T cell fraction (not recorded which). These TCRs come from a male donor with ankylosing spondylitis or in good health (not recorded which).

This clonotype came up many times. The chain links TRBV27 to TRBJ2-7, with D unresolved. Germline assignment: CDR1 MNHEY and CDR2 SMNVEV (reference sequence). The CDR3 is 15 amino acids. V was cut by 2 bases and J by 3 bases, with 14 bases left in between. CDR3 DNA: TGTGCCAGCAGTTTAAACAGAGATGAACTCTACGAGCAGTACTTC. Its translation: CASSLNRDELYEQYF.

This clonotype showed up just a few times. The chain uses TRBV7-2 and TRBJ2-5, with 8 bases aligning to TRBD1. V shed 5 bases, J shed 5 bases, and the junction held 7 bases outside the gene matches. Germline assignment: CDR1 SGHTA and CDR2 FQGNSA. CDR3 size: 14 residues. CDR3: CASSQDRAGETQYF. The CDR3 nucleotides read TGTGCCAGCAGCCAGGACAGGGCAGGGGAGACCCAGTACTTC.

The chain combines TRBV3-1 with TRBJ2-5; 13 positions agree with TRBD2. The J segment lost 4 bases and the V segment lost 6 bases, leaving 11 bases of the junction unmatched. Germline-derived CDR1 and CDR2 are LGHDT and YNNKEL (reference sequence). This CDR3 is built from 17 residues. The CDR3 is CASSRYRTSGSGETQYF. For the CDR3, the DNA is TGTGCCAGCAGTCGTTATCGGACTAGCGGGAGTGGAGAGACCCAGTACTTC.

J is TRBJ2-7 and V is TRBV20-1; a weak D match, TRBD2 (5 bases). The CDR3 runs to 14 residues. The V and J ends lost 5 bases and 5 bases respectively, with 19 bases between them. Germline values: CDR1 DFQATT, CDR2 SNEGSKA (reference sequence). DNA for the CDR3: TGCAGTGCTGGTCCGCCTAGGAGGAACGACGAGCAGTACTTC. Its protein is CSAGPPRRNDEQYF.

At least ten counts were recorded for this clonotype. The rearrangement uses TRBV24-1 and TRBJ2-7; perhaps TRBD2 as D (5 bases). CDR3 size: 13 residues. Deletions cut 2 bases from V and 7 bases from J, with 11 bases between. Germline lookup yields CDR1 KGHDR and CDR2 SFDVKD. In nucleotides, the CDR3 is TGTGCCACCAGTGATTCCCTAGGACTGGAGCAGTACTTC. Its translation is CATSDSLGLEQYF.

This clonotype was seen at least ten times. The rearrangement links TRBV20-1 to TRBJ2-7; the D is unclear. The CDR3 covers 12 residues. Germline CDR1 is DFQATT and CDR2 is SNEGSKA (reference sequence). Trimming pared 2 bases from V and 6 bases from J, leaving 11 bases between. The chain's CDR3 is CSARSDVGEQYF. The CDR3 bases are TGCAGTGCTAGATCGGACGTAGGCGAGCAGTACTTC.

The sample holds many counts of this clonotype. V gene TRBV5-1 combines with J gene TRBJ2-3, with D possibly TRBD1 on 5 matching bases. This CDR3 comprises 13 residues. In germline, CDR1 is SGHRS, CDR2 YFSETQ. V was pared by 4 bases and J by 7 bases, with 13 bases between. The CDR3 nucleotides are TGCGCCAGCAGCCCCAGGGTTGGGAATACGCAGTATTTT. Protein: CASSPRVGNTQYF. The full variable domain, completed using reference TRBV5-1 and TRBJ2-3, is KAGVTQTPRYLIKTRGQQVTLSCSPISGHRSVSWYQQTPGQGLQFLFEYFSETQRNKGNFPGRFSGRQFSNSRSEMNVSTLELGDSALYLCASSPRVGNTQYFGPGTRLTVL.

This clonotype was detected only once. It may be a read error: a sequence one base away is much more abundant. The rearrangement joins TRBV7-9 to TRBJ2-1, with 12 bases matching TRBD2. Germline lookup yields CDR1 SEHNR and CDR2 FQNEAQ (reference sequence). This CDR3 has 17 amino acids. The V segment lost 5 bases and the J segment 6 bases; nucleotides outside the gene matches: 11. CDR3: CASSETALAGGVNEQFF. Written as DNA, the CDR3 is TGTGCCAGCAGCGAAACGGCACTAGCGGGAGGCGTCAATGAGCAGTTCTTC.

This chain uses TRBV6-1 with TRBJ2-7, with 7 bases matching TRBD1. V was clipped by 7 bases and J by 7 bases; unmatched bases: 7. This CDR3 is 12 amino acids long. Germline CDR1 and CDR2: MNHNS and SASEGT. The CDR3 DNA sequence: TGTGCCAGCAACTCTCCAGGGGGAGAGCAGTACTTC. It specifies CASNSPGGEQYF.

This clonotype was found many times. This chain joins TRBV29-1 and TRBJ2-3, with TRBD2 identical over 12 bases. The CDR3 extends over 14 amino acids. Germline V gives CDR1 SQVTM, CDR2 ANQGSEA. V trimming: 7 bases; J trimming: 4 bases; junction bases outside the gene matches: 6. The CDR3, as DNA: TGCAGCGGGCAACTAGCGGGAGGTGCAGATACGCAGTATTTT. Translating it yields CSGQLAGGADTQYF.